A single sample gave rise to the 3 T cell receptor beta chains below, sequenced in a study of response to subunit inactivated influenza vaccine. In TCRdb, the RT-PCR reads were re-called with MiXCR into one record per CDR3 protein. Of fewer than 250,000 distinct CDR3 sequences in the sample, 13% to 15% were seen once. The source was CD8+ T cells sorted from PBMCs, collected approximately 5 days after vaccination. The receptors shown here come from a man between 50 and 59 years old who received an inactivated influenza vaccine.

This clonotype was found many times. The V call is TRBV7-9, the J call TRBJ2-2; D is possibly TRBD1 (6 bases). Germline loops: CDR1 SEHNR, CDR2 FQNEAQ (reference sequence). The CDR3 is 13 amino acids. Trimming shortened V by 5 bases and J by 6 bases, and 10 bases separated the two germline ends. CDR3 sequence (DNA): TGTGCCAGCAGCGGGGGCGCCTCCGGGGAGCTGTTTTTT. Residues: CASSGGASGELFF.

Many counts were recorded for this clonotype. The chain links TRBV7-2 to TRBJ2-3; D uncertain. The CDR3 is 12 amino acids. Germline values: CDR1 SGHTA, CDR2 FQGNSA. V lost 5 bases to trimming and J lost 2 bases, with 5 bases between them. The CDR3 sequence is CASSQYTDTQYF. The CDR3 nucleotides are TGTGCCAGCAGCCAATACACAGATACGCAGTATTTT.

This chain links TRBV5-6 with TRBJ2-7, with D uncertain. Germline CDR1 reads SGHDT; CDR2 reads YYEEEE. The ends were cut back, 4 bases at V and 1 base at J, with 21 bases in the middle. This CDR3 is 17 amino acids long. The CDR3 DNA follows: TGTGCCAGCAGCAACTGGGAAAGATTCGGGCAATCCTACGAGCAGTACTTC. Translated, it gives CASSNWERFGQSYEQYF.